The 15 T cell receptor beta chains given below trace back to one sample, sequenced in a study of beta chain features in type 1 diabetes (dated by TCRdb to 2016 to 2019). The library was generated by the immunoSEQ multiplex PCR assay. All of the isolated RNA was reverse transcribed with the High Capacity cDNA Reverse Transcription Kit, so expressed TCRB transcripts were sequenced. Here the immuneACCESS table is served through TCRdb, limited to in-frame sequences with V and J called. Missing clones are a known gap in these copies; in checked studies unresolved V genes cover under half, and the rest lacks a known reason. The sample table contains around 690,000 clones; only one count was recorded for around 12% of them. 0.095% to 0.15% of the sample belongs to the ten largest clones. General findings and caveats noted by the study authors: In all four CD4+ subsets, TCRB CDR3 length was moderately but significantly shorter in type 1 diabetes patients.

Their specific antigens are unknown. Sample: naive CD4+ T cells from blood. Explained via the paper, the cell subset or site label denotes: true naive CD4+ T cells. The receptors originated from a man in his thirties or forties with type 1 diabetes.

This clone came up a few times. The CDR3 sequence: CASSPRWGGITGELFF. The CDR3 DNA reads as TGTGCCAGCAGCCCCAGGTGGGGGGGCATCACCGGGGAGCTGTTTTTT. The V gene is TRBV9, the J gene TRBJ2-2; D is perhaps TRBD2 (7 bases). From germline, CDR1 is SGDLS and CDR2 YYNGEE. CDR3 length: 16 residues. The V end was cut by 4 bases, the J end by 4 bases, with 17 bases between.

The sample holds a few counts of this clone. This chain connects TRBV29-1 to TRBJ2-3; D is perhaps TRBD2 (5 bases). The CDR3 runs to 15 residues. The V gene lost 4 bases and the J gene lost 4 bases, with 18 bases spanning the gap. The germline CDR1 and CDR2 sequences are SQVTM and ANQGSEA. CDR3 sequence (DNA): TGCAGCGTTGGAGTTAAGGCGGGCGGCCCAGATACGCAGTATTTT. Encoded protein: CSVGVKAGGPDTQYF.

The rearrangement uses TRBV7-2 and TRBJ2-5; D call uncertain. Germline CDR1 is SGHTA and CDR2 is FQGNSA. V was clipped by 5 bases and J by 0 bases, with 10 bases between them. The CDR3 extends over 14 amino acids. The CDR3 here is CASSIRDNQETQYF. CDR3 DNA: TGTGCCAGCAGCATAAGAGACAACCAAGAGACCCAGTACTTC.

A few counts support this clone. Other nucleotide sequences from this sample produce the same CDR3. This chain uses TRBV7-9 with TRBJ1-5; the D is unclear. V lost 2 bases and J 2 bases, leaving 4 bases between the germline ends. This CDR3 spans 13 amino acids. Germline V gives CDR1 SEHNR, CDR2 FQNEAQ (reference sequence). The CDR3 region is CASSLTGNQPQHF. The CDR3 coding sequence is TGTGCCAGCAGCTTAACAGGCAATCAGCCCCAGCATTTT.

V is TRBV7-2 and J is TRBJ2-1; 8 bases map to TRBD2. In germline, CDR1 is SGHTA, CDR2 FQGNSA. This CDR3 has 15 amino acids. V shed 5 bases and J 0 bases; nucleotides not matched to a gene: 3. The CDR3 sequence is CASSVSGDSYNEQFF. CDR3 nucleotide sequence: TGTGCCAGCAGCGTTAGCGGGGACTCCTACAATGAGCAGTTCTTC. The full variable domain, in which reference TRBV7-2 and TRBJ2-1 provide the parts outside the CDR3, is GAGVSQSPSNKVTEKGKDVELRCDPISGHTALYWYRQSLGQGLEFLIYFQGNSAPDKSGLPSDRFSAERTGGSVSTLTIQRTQQEDSAVYLCASSVSGDSYNEQFFGPGTRLTVL.

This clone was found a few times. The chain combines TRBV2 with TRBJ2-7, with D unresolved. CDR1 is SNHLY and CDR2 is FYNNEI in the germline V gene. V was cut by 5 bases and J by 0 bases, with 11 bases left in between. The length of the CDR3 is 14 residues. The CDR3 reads CASSPYSISYEQYF. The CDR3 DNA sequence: TGTGCCAGCAGTCCGTACAGTATCTCCTACGAGCAGTACTTC.

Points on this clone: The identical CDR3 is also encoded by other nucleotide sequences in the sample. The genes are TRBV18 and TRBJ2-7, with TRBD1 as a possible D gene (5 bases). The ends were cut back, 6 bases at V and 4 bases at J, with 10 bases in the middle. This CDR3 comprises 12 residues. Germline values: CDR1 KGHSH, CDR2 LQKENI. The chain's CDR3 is CASSPDTYEQYF. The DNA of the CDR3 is TGTGCCAGCTCCCCGGACACGTACGAGCAGTACTTC.

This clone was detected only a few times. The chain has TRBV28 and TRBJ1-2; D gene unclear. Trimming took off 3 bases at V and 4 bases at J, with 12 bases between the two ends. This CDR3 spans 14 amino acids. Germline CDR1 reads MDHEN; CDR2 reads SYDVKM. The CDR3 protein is CASSFPTTPYGYTF. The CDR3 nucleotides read TGTGCCAGCAGTTTCCCAACGACTCCCTATGGCTACACCTTC.

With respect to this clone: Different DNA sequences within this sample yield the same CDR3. This CDR3 reads CASSLGLNTGELFF. The CDR3 nucleotides read TGTGCCAGCAGCCTCGGACTTAACACCGGGGAGCTGTTTTTT. This rearrangement joins TRBV7-2 to TRBJ2-2, with D tentatively TRBD2 (5 bases). The V gene lost 5 bases and the J gene lost 2 bases, with 9 bases spanning the gap. CDR3 length: 14 amino acids. Per the germline V gene, CDR1 is SGHTA and CDR2 is FQGNSA.

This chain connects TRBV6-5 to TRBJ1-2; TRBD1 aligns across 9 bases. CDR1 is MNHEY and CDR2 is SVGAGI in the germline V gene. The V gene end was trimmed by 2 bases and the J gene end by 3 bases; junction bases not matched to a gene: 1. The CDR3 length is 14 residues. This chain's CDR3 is CASSYRDRDYGYTF. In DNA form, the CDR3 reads TGTGCCAGCAGTTACCGGGACAGGGACTATGGCTACACCTTC.

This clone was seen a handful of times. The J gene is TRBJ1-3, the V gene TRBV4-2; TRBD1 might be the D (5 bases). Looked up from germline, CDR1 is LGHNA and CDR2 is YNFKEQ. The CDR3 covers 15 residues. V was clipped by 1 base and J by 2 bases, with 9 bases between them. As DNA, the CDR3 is TGTGCCAGCAGCCAAGCGGACAAGGCTGGAAACACCATATATTTT. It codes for CASSQADKAGNTIYF.

The DNA of the CDR3 is TGCGCCAGCAGCCAAGATCGGATCGGCTACGAGCAGTACTTC. Translating it yields CASSQDRIGYEQYF. V gene TRBV4-3 combines with J gene TRBJ2-5; no clear D gene. The assigned J gene may be wrong: the sequence end matches TRBJ2-7 better. This CDR3 contains 14 residues. Germline CDR1 is LGHNA and CDR2 is YSLEER.

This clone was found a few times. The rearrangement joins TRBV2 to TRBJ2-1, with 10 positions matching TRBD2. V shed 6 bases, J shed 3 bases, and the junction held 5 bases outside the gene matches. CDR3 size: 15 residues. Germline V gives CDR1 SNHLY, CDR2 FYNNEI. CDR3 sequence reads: CASRASGGGYNEQFF. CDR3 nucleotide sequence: TGTGCCAGCAGGGCAAGCGGGGGGGGCTACAATGAGCAGTTCTTC.

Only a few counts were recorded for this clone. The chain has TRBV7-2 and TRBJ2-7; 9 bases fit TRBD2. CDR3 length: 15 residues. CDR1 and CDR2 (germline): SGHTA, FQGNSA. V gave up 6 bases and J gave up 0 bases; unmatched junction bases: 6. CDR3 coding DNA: TGTGCCAGCAGACCGGGACTAGCCTCCTCCTACGAGCAGTACTTC. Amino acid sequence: CASRPGLASSYEQYF.

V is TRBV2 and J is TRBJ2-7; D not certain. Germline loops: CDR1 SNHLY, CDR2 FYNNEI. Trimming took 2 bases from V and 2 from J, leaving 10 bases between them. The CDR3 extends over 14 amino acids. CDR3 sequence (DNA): TGTGCCAGCAGTGAATTCGTCGGAACCTACGAGCAGTACTTC. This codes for CASSEFVGTYEQYF.